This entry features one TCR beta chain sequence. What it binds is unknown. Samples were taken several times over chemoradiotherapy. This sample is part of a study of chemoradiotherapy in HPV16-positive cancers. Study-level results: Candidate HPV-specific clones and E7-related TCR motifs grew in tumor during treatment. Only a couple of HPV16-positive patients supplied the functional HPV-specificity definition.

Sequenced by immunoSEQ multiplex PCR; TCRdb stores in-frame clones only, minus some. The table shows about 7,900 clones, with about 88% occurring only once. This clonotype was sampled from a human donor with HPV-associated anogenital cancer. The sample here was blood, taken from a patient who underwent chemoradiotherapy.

The CDR3: CASIGTRQGSNSPLHF. In nucleotides, the CDR3 is TGTGCCAGCATCGGAACGAGGCAGGGATCAAATTCACCCCTCCACTTT. J is TRBJ1-6 and V is TRBV27; the D gene is possibly TRBD1 (5 bases). The CDR3 has 16 amino acids. The germline V gene has CDR1 MNHEY and CDR2 SMNVEV (reference sequence). Trimming shortened V by 7 bases and J by 7 bases, and 20 bases separated the two germline ends.